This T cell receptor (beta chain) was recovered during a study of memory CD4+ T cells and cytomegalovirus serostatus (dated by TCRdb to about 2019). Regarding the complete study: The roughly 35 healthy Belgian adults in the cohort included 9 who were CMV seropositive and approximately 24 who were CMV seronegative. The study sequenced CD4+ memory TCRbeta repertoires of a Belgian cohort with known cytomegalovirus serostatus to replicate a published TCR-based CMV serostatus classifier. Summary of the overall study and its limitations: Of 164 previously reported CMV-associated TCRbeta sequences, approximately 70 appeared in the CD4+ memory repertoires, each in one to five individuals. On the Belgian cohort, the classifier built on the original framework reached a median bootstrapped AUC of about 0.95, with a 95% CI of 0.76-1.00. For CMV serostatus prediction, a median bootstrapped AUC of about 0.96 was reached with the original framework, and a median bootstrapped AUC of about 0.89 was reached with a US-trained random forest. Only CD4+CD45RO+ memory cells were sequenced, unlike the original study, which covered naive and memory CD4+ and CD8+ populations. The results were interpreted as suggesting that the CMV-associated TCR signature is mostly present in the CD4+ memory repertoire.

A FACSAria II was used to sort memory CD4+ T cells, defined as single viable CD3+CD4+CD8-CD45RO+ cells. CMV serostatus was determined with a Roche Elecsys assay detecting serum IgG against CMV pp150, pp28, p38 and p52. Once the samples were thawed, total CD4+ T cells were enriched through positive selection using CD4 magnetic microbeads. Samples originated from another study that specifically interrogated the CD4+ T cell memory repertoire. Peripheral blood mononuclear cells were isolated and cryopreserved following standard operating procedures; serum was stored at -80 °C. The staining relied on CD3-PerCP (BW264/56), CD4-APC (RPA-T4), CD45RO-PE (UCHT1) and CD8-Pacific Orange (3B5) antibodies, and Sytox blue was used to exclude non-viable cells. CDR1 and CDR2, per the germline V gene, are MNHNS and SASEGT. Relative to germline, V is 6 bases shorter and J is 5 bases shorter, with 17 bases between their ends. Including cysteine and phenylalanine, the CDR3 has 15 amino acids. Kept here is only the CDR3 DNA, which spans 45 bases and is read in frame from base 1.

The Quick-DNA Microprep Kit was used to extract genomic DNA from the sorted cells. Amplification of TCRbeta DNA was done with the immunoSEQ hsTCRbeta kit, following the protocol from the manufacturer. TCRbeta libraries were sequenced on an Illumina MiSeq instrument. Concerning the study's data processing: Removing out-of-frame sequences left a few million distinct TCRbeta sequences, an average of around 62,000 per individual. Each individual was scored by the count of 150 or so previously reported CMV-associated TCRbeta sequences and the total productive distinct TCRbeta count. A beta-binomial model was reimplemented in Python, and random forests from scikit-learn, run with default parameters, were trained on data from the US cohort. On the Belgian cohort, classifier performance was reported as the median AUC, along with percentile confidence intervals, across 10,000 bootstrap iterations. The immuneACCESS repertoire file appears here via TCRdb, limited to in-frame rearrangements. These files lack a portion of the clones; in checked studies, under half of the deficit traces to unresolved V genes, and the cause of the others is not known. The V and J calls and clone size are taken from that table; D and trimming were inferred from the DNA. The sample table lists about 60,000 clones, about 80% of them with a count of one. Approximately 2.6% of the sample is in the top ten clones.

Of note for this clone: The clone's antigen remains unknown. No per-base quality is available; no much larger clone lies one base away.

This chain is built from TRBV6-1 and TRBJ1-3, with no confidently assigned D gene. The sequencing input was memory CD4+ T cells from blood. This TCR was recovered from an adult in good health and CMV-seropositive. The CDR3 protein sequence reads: CASRVGYSLRNTIYF. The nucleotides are TGTGCCAGCAGGGTAGGGTATTCTTTAAGAAACACCATATATTTT.